A single sample gave rise to the 17 T cell receptor beta chains below, sequenced in a study of tumor and adjacent non-tumor tissue in lung cancer. The template was RNA from unsorted bulk tissue. TCRbeta libraries were built with three rounds of nested PCR, modified from ARM-PCR. A single record per CDR3 protein comes from TCRdb applying MiXCR to the multiplex PCR reads. Altogether approximately 76,000 distinct CDR3 sequences are present, roughly 70% being singletons, with the ten largest covering 10% to 15%. Sequenced material: lung tumor tissue. Receptors were obtained from a woman aged 70 to 79 with non-small cell lung cancer.

In nucleotides, the CDR3 is TGCAGTGCTTATAGTGACGTGGCAGATACGCAGTATTTT. Encoded protein: CSAYSDVADTQYF. The gene calls are TRBV20-1 and TRBJ2-3, with D uncertain. V lost 5 bases to trimming and J lost 4 bases, with 13 bases between them. This CDR3 is built from 13 residues. The V gene's germline CDR1 is DFQATT and CDR2 SNEGSKA (reference sequence).

Comments on this clonotype: The junction and the germline gene differ at one end; a read error may be behind it. The genes are TRBV11-2 and TRBJ2-3; perhaps TRBD1 as D (6 bases). CDR1 is SGHAT and CDR2 is FQNNGV in the germline V gene. The CDR3 loop spans 13 amino acids. The CDR3 sequence is CASSFLRTDMQYF. The CDR3 region has the DNA TGTGCCAGCAGCTTCTTAAGGACAGATATGCAGTATTTT.

This clonotype was seen a single time. Sequence at one end of the junction differs from germline and may be a read error. The CDR3 DNA reads TGCAACGTTGAAGCCGATAATCATCCCCAGCATTTT. The encoded protein is CNVEADNHPQHF. The rearrangement links TRBV29-1 to TRBJ1-5, with D unclear. The CDR3 runs 12 residues. Per germline, CDR1 SQVTM and CDR2 ANQGSEA.

This clonotype has at least ten counts. The chain combines TRBV6-5 with TRBJ2-1; D remains unclear. Deletions cut 6 bases from V and 0 bases from J, with 12 bases between. The CDR3 consists of 15 residues. The germline gives CDR1 MNHEY, CDR2 SVGAGI. The DNA for the CDR3 is TGTGCCAGCAGGACACTATCGGGCTCCTACAATGAGCAGTTCTTC. Protein product: CASRTLSGSYNEQFF.

As regards this clonotype: The germline gene is not matched at one end of the junction; a read error may be the cause. This chain links TRBV6-1 with TRBJ2-1; tentatively, D is TRBD2 (6 bases). In germline, CDR1 is MNHNS, CDR2 SASEGT. The CDR3 sequence is 14 residues long. As DNA, the CDR3 is TGTGCCGGCAGCCCCATCAGAGCGGGTTATGAGCAGTTCTTC. Amino acids: CAGSPIRAGYEQFF.

The chain recombines TRBV10-1 with TRBJ2-7; D perhaps matches TRBD1 (5 bases). The CDR3 runs to 14 residues. Germline V lookup: CDR1 WNHNN, CDR2 SYGVQD (reference sequence). V was pared by 0 bases and J by 5 bases, with 11 bases between. The CDR3 protein is CASSESGPGDEQYF. In DNA form, the CDR3 reads TGCGCCAGCAGTGAGTCGGGGCCAGGCGACGAGCAGTACTTC.

This clonotype turned up a few times. The rearrangement uses TRBV7-2 and TRBJ2-1, with TRBD1 matching over 9 bases. The CDR3 spans 16 residues. Germline assignment: CDR1 SGHTA and CDR2 FQGNSA. The trim removed 0 bases at V and 6 bases at J, leaving 6 bases unmatched. The CDR3 protein is CASSLALGTGFNEQFF. The CDR3 nucleotides read TGTGCCAGCAGCTTAGCGCTGGGGACAGGGTTCAATGAGCAGTTCTTC. The entire variable domain, with the rest obtained from reference TRBV7-2 and TRBJ2-1, is as follows: GAGVSQSPSNKVTEKGKDVELRCDPISGHTALYWYRQSLGQGLEFLIYFQGNSAPDKSGLPSDRFSAERTGGSVSTLTIQRTQQEDSAVYLCASSLALGTGFNEQFFGPGTRLTVL.

Comment on this clonotype: The germline gene is not matched at one end of the junction; a read error may be the cause. The rearrangement uses TRBV4-1 and TRBJ1-1; 7 positions agree with TRBD1. Germline CDR1 is MGHRA and CDR2 is YSYEKL. The CDR3 loop spans 15 amino acids. This CDR3 is CANSKRTGDGTEAFF. The CDR3 DNA follows: TGCGCCAACAGCAAACGGACAGGTGATGGCACTGAAGCTTTCTTT.

In the case of this clonotype: A much larger clone is a single base away; this may be a read error. V and J are TRBV28 and TRBJ1-1; D unresolved. Per germline, CDR1 MDHEN and CDR2 SYDVKM. There are 12 residues in the CDR3. Trimming cost V 11 bases and J 0 bases, with 10 bases left between them. The DNA for the CDR3 is TGTGCCTGCAACGGGATGAACACTGAAGCTTTCTTT. The encoded protein is CACNGMNTEAFF.

Remarks on this clonotype: At one end, the junction sequence differs from germline, possibly due to a read error. The chain employs TRBV6-5 and TRBJ1-1, with a weak D call TRBD1 (5 bases). Germline values: CDR1 MNHEY, CDR2 SVGAGI. The CDR3 runs 16 residues. For the CDR3, the DNA is TGTGCCAACAGTTACGGGTCAGGGAGGTTGAACACTGAAGCTTTCTTT. It specifies CANSYGSGRLNTEAFF.

This clonotype appeared a few times. This sequence may be a read error, since a much larger clone differs from it by one base. The chain carries TRBV5-1 and TRBJ2-2, with D maybe TRBD2 (5 bases). The germline V and J ends were trimmed by 4 bases and 4 bases, with 11 bases remaining between them. Germline V gene lookup returns CDR1 SGHRS and CDR2 YFSETQ. CDR3 length: 14 residues. CDR3 region: CASSALESTGELFF. Written as DNA, the CDR3 is TGCGCCAGCAGCGCACTAGAGAGCACCGGGGAGCTGTTTTTT.

This clonotype has a single count. A much larger clone differs from this one at a single base, so this may be a read error. This chain joins TRBV20-1 and TRBJ2-4; 10 bases line up with TRBD1. Germline CDR1 is DFQATT and CDR2 is SNEGSKA (reference sequence). This CDR3 has 15 amino acids. The CDR3 reads CNAREGQGAKNIQYF. The CDR3 DNA sequence: TGCAATGCTAGAGAGGGACAGGGGGCCAAAAACATTCAGTACTTC.

This clonotype appeared many times. CDR3 nucleotides: TGTGCCAGCAGTGAAGACGGGACCTCTGGGGCCAACGTCCTGACTTTC. This codes for CASSEDGTSGANVLTF. This rearrangement joins TRBV6-1 to TRBJ2-6, with D perhaps TRBD1 or TRBD2 (5 bases each). V gave up 1 base and J gave up 0 bases, with 7 bases separating them. This CDR3 has 16 residues. Germline V gives CDR1 MNHNS, CDR2 SASEGT.

The gene calls are TRBV11-2 and TRBJ2-3; D not certain. The CDR3 extends over 13 amino acids. The V and J ends lost 7 bases and 3 bases respectively, with 11 bases between them. Per germline, CDR1 SGHAT and CDR2 FQNNGV. In nucleotides, the CDR3 is TGTGCCAGCATCCTCTTAAAGACAGATACGCAGTATTTT. Translation gives CASILLKTDTQYF.

Notes on this clonotype: An end of the junction differs from the germline gene, which may be a read error. The chain recombines TRBV6-2 or TRBV6-3 with TRBJ2-7; the D is unclear. In germline, CDR1 is MNHEY, CDR2 SVGEGT. The CDR3 totals 12 residues. CDR3 in amino acids: CASSYPAHERYF. CDR3 sequence (DNA): TGTGCCAGCAGTTACCCAGCCCATGAGCGGTACTTC.

This chain connects TRBV7-9 to TRBJ2-3, with D perhaps given as TRBD1 or TRBD2 (6 bases each). Germline assignment: CDR1 SEHNR and CDR2 FQNEAQ (reference sequence). V lost 5 bases and J lost 7, with 25 bases in between. This CDR3 spans 17 amino acids. CDR3 residues: CASSVSASASGTNTQYF. The CDR3 DNA follows: TGTGCCAGCAGCGTTTCAGCTAGCGCCTCAGGGACAAATACGCAGTATTTT.

Note on this clonotype: An end of the junction differs from the germline gene, which may be a read error. The V call is TRBV12-3 or TRBV12-4, the J call TRBJ2-5; D gene uncertain. This CDR3 is built from 11 residues. CDR3 sequence (DNA): TGTGCCTGCAGTTTACGAGAGATCCAGTACTTC. Its translation is CACSLREIQYF.